What follows are 10 T cell receptor beta chains derived from one specimen sequenced in a study of cytomegalovirus exposure and HLA in healthy donors. A multiplex PCR was run with 60 Vbeta primers and 13 Jbeta primers. Sequenced by immunoSEQ multiplex PCR; TCRdb stores in-frame clones only, minus some. The sample lists 12,000 to 15,000 clones; 60% to 70% were seen once. Sequenced material: PBMCs. The origin of the receptors is a woman aged 45-65 years in good health and CMV-seropositive.

This chain uses TRBV20-1 with TRBJ2-7; perhaps TRBD1 as D (5 bases). The CDR3 contains 11 residues. In germline, CDR1 is DFQATT, CDR2 SNEGSKA (reference sequence). The CDR3 region is CRGQQQYEQYF. CDR3 nucleotides: TGCAGGGGGCAACAGCAGTACGAGCAGTACTTC.

The chain joins TRBV11-2 to TRBJ2-5, with TRBD2 identical over 9 bases. Germline CDR1 is SGHAT and CDR2 is FQNNGV. The CDR3 has 15 residues. V was pared by 3 bases and J by 1 base, with 3 bases of the junction left unmatched. The CDR3 DNA is TGTGCCAGCAGCTTTAGCGGGAGAGGCCAAGAGACCCAGTACTTC. The encoded protein is CASSFSGRGQETQYF.

The chain employs TRBV7-2 and TRBJ1-4; D is ambiguous. The ends were cut back, 0 bases at V and 8 bases at J, with 7 bases in the middle. The CDR3 contains 13 residues. Germline V gene sequence: CDR1 SGHTA, CDR2 FQGNSA. CDR3: CASSLAHLEKLFF. CDR3 in DNA: TGTGCCAGCAGCTTAGCGCATCTAGAAAAACTGTTTTTT. The variable domain in full, with the rest retrieved from reference TRBV7-2 and TRBJ1-4, is GAGVSQSPSNKVTEKGKDVELRCDPISGHTALYWYRQSLGQGLEFLIYFQGNSAPDKSGLPSDRFSAERTGGSVSTLTIQRTQQEDSAVYLCASSLAHLEKLFFGSGTQLSVL.

The chain has TRBV29-1 and TRBJ1-2; D perhaps matches TRBD1 (5 bases). CDR3 size: 17 residues. The germline V gene has CDR1 SQVTM and CDR2 ANQGSEA. The V end was cut by 4 bases, the J end by 5 bases, with 26 bases between. CDR3 nucleotides: TGCAGCGTTGCCCCTTCGGGCCTCCGGGGGGTCCAATATGGCTACACCTTC. Translation: CSVAPSGLRGVQYGYTF.

This clone has just one count. This chain uses TRBV18 with TRBJ1-1, with D perhaps TRBD1 (5 bases). Germline V gene data show CDR1 as KGHSH and CDR2 as LQKENI. This CDR3 is built from 11 residues. The V end lost 3 bases, the J end lost 10 bases, and 9 bases lay between the germline ends. CDR3 sequence: CASSPAGGAFF. The CDR3 DNA reads TGTGCCAGCTCACCGGCCGGGGGAGCTTTCTTT.

V usage is TRBV11-2 and J usage is TRBJ1-1; no firm D call. This CDR3 has 12 residues. CDR1 is SGHAT, CDR2 FQNNGV, per germline. Deletions cut 0 bases from V and 5 bases from J, with 4 bases between. The CDR3 loop is CASSLDYTEAFF. CDR3 nucleotide sequence: TGTGCCAGCAGCTTAGATTATACTGAAGCTTTCTTT.

This chain uses TRBV29-1 with TRBJ2-7, with D possibly matching TRBD2 (6 bases). The CDR3 sequence is 14 residues long. Germline V CDR1 and CDR2: SQVTM, ANQGSEA. Trimming removed 4 bases at V and 4 bases at J, with 17 bases between. CDR3 region: CSVAGLSEQYEQYF. CDR3 nucleotides: TGCAGCGTTGCGGGACTGAGTGAGCAATACGAGCAGTACTTC.

This clone was detected only a few times. The chain joins TRBV10-2 to TRBJ1-1; D is undetermined. Trimming shortened V by 6 bases and J by 4 bases, and 12 bases separated the two germline ends. Germline V gives CDR1 WSHSY, CDR2 SAAADI. The CDR3 length is 13 residues. The CDR3 region is CASRLRGGTEAFF. The CDR3 DNA sequence: TGCGCCAGCAGATTGAGAGGCGGCACTGAAGCTTTCTTT.

The chain has TRBV29-1 and TRBJ2-7; D perhaps matches TRBD1 (6 bases). Germline V gene lookup returns CDR1 SQVTM and CDR2 ANQGSEA. V lost 5 bases and J lost 4, with 18 bases in between. This CDR3 spans 14 amino acids. In nucleotides, the CDR3 is TGCAGCGTTTTTACCTTCTCGACAGGATACGAGCAGTACTTC. It yields the protein CSVFTFSTGYEQYF.

J is TRBJ2-2 and V is TRBV4-1; 9 nucleotides line up with TRBD2. The CDR3 covers 15 residues. V lost 2 bases to trimming and J lost 7 bases; unmatched junction nucleotides: 5. From germline, CDR1 is MGHRA and CDR2 YSYEKL. The DNA for the CDR3 is TGCGCCAGCAGCCAATTAGCGGGAGACGGCGGGGAGCTGTTTTTT. It yields the protein CASSQLAGDGGELFF.